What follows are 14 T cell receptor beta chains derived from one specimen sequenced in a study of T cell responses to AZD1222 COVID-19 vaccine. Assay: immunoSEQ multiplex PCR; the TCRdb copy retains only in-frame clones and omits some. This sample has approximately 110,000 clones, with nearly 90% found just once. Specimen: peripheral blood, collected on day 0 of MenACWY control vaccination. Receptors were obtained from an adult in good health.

CDR3 DNA: TGTGCCAGCAGTGAATCAGGATCTGGAAACACCATATATTTT. This translates into CASSESGSGNTIYF. The chain joins TRBV25-1 to TRBJ1-3; D remains unclear. CDR1 is MGHDK, CDR2 SYGVNS, per germline. The CDR3 is 14 residues long. The germline V and J ends were trimmed by 1 base and 1 base, with 5 bases remaining between them.

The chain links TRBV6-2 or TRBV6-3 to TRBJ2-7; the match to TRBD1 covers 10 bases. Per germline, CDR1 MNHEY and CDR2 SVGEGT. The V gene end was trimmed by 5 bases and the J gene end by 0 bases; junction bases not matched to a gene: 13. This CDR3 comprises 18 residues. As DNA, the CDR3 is TGTGCCAGCAGTCCCCAACACCGGGACAGGGGACCCTCCTACGAGCAGTACTTC. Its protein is CASSPQHRDRGPSYEQYF.

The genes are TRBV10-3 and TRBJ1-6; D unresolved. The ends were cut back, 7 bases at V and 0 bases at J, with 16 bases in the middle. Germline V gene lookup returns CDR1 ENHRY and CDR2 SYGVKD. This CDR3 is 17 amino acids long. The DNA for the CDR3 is TGTGCCATCACCGAGAATGACCCGGGCTCCTATAATTCACCCCTCCACTTT. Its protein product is CAITENDPGSYNSPLHF.

In DNA form, the CDR3 reads TGTGCTAGTGGTAACTGGAATGAGCAGTTCTTC. It translates to CASGNWNEQFF. The V call is TRBV12-5, the J call TRBJ2-1; unclear D gene. Trimming left V 5 bases short and J 7 bases short, with 6 bases between. Per germline, CDR1 LGHNT and CDR2 FRNRAP. The CDR3 length is 11 residues. The full variable domain, with the rest looked up from reference TRBV12-5 and TRBJ2-1, is DARVTQTPRHKVTEMGQEVTMRCQPILGHNTVFWYRQTMMQGLELLAYFRNRAPLDDSGMPKDRFSAEMPDATLATLKIQPSEPRDSAVYFCASGNWNEQFFGPGTRLTVL.

The CDR3 here is CASRGGFTGGTEAFF. DNA for the CDR3: TGTGCCAGCAGGGGAGGGTTCACAGGGGGCACTGAAGCTTTCTTT. The chain couples TRBV6-5 to TRBJ1-1, with 8 bases that match TRBD1. Germline V gene sequence: CDR1 MNHEY, CDR2 SVGAGI. This CDR3 has 15 amino acids. V lost 6 bases and J lost 4; bases outside the gene matches: 10.

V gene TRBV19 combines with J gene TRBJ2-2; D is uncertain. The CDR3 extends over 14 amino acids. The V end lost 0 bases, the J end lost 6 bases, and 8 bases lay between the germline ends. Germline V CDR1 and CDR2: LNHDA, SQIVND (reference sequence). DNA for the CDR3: TGTGCCAGTAGTATAGATCCTGGGCCCGGGGAGCTGTTTTTT. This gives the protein CASSIDPGPGELFF.

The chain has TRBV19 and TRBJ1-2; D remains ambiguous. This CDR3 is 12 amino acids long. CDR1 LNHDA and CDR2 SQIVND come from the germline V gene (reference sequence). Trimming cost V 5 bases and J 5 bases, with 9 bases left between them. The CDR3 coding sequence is TGTGCCAGTAGTGCCTTCGGGTATGGCTACACCTTC. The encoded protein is CASSAFGYGYTF.

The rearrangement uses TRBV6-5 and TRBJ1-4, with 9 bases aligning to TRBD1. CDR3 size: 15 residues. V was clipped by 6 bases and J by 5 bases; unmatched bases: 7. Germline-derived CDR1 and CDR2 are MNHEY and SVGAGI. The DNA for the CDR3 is TGTGCCAGCAGCGTTGAGACAGGGGGGAATGAAAAACTGTTTTTT. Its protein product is CASSVETGGNEKLFF.

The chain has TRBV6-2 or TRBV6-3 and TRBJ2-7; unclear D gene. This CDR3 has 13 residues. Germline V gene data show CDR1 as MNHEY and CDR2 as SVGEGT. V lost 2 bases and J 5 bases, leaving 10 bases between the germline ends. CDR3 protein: CASSYANSDEQYF. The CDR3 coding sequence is TGTGCCAGCAGTTACGCCAATTCGGACGAGCAGTACTTC.

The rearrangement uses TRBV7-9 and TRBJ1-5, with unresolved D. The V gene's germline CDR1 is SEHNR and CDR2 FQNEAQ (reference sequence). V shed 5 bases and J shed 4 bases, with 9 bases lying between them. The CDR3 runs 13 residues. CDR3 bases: TGTGCCAGCAGCAACCAAGGTAATCAGCCCCAGCATTTT. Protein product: CASSNQGNQPQHF.

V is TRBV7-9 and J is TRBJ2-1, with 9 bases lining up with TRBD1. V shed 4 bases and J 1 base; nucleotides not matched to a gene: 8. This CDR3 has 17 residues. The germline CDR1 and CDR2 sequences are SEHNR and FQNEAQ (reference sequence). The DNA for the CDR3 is TGTGCCAGCAGCTCACAACACAGGGGGCAATCCTACAATGAGCAGTTCTTC. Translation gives CASSSQHRGQSYNEQFF. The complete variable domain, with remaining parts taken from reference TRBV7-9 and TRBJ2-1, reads DTGVSQNPRHKITKRGQNVTFRCDPISEHNRLYWYRQTLGQGPEFLTYFQNEAQLEKSRLLSDRFSAERPKGSFSTLEIQRTEQGDSAMYLCASSSQHRGQSYNEQFFGPGTRLTVL.

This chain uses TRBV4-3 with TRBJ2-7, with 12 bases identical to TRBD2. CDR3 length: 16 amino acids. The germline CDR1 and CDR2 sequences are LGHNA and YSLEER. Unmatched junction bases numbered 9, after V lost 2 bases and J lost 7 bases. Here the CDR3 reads CASSQRTSGNVREQYF. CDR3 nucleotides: TGCGCCAGCAGCCAACGGACTAGCGGGAATGTGCGGGAGCAGTACTTC.

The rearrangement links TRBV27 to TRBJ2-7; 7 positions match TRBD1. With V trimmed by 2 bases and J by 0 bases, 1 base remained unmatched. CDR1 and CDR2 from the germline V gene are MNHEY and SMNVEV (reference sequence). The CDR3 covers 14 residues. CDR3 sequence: CASSLRGPSYEQYF. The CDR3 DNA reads TGTGCCAGCAGTTTAAGGGGGCCCTCCTACGAGCAGTACTTC.

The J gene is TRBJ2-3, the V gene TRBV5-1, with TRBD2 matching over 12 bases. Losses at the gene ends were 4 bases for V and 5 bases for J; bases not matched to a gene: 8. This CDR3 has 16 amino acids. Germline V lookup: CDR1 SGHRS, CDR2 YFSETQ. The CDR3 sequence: CASSRGTSGLGDTQYF. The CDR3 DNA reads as TGCGCCAGCAGCCGGGGGACTAGCGGGCTGGGAGATACGCAGTATTTT. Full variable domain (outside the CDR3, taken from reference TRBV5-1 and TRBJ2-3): KAGVTQTPRYLIKTRGQQVTLSCSPISGHRSVSWYQQTPGQGLQFLFEYFSETQRNKGNFPGRFSGRQFSNSRSEMNVSTLELGDSALYLCASSRGTSGLGDTQYFGPGTRLTVL.